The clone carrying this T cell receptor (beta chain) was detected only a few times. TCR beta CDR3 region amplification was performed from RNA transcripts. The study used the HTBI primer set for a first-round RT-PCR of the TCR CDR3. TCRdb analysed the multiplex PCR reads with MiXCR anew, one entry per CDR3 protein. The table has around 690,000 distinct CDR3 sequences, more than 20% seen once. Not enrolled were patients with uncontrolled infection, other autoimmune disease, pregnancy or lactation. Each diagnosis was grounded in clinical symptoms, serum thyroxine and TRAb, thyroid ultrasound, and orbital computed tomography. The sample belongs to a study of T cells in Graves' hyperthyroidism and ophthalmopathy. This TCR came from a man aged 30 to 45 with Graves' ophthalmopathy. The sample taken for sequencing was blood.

The CDR3: CASSLSGTRELQTQYF. The CDR3 DNA reads as TGTGCCAGCAGTTTATCAGGGACGCGGGAGCTGCAGACCCAGTACTTC. V and J are TRBV27 and TRBJ2-5, with 7 bases fitting TRBD2. Looked up from germline, CDR1 is MNHEY and CDR2 is SMNVEV (reference sequence). The junction had 10 bases not matched to a gene; V was cut back by 0 bases and J by 6 bases. The CDR3 runs 16 residues.